This T cell receptor beta chain is drawn from a study of T cell responses to AZD1222 COVID-19 vaccine. Across the whole study: Second-dose schedules of about 4 or about 12 weeks were combined.

Data came from immunoSEQ multiplex PCR; TCRdb stores just in-frame clones and leaves some out. The data hold tens of thousands of clones, with roughly nine tenths observed a single time. This CDR3 region has 15 residues. Germline V gene sequence: CDR1 KGHDR, CDR2 SFDVKD. Trimming pared 5 bases from V and 0 bases from J, leaving 10 bases between. Specimen: peripheral blood, collected on day 0 of AZD1222 vaccination. The gene calls are TRBV24-1 and TRBJ2-1; maybe TRBD1 (6 bases). This sequence originates from an adult in good health. This CDR3 reads CATSGTGSSYNEQFF. The CDR3 DNA sequence: TGTGCCACCAGTGGAACAGGGAGCTCCTACAATGAGCAGTTCTTC.